A single sample is the source of the 25 T cell receptor beta chains below, sequenced in a study of T cell repertoires in cytomegalovirus infection. TCRdb reanalysed the reads using MiXCR and keeps one entry per CDR3 protein. There are some 600,000 distinct CDR3 sequences in the sample; approximately 24% occur only once, and around 8% lies in the top ten. The sample comprised CD8+ T cells from PBMCs. These receptors were collected from a human donor in good health (CMV status not recorded). Some clones in this sample may be carry-over from other donors' samples.

The V call is TRBV29-1, the J call TRBJ1-2; no reliable D call. The CDR3 extends over 12 amino acids. Deletions cut 4 bases from V and 3 bases from J, with 9 bases between. Germline lookup yields CDR1 SQVTM and CDR2 ANQGSEA. CDR3 nucleotides: TGCAGCGTTGGTGGGCTAGACTATGGCTACACCTTC. This gives the protein CSVGGLDYGYTF.

The chain links TRBV5-6 to TRBJ1-1; possible D gene TRBD1, 5 bases. Germline V gene data show CDR1 as SGHDT and CDR2 as YYEEEE. The CDR3 has 15 amino acids. V shed 2 bases and J shed 0 bases, with 11 bases lying between them. The DNA for the CDR3 is TGTGCCAGCAGCTTCCCGACAGACCTGAACACTGAAGCTTTCTTT. Translation: CASSFPTDLNTEAFF.

The chain links TRBV19 to TRBJ2-1; TRBD2 matches at 7 bases. The trim removed 5 bases at V and 4 bases at J, leaving 8 bases unmatched. Germline V gives CDR1 LNHDA, CDR2 SQIVND (reference sequence). The CDR3 totals 15 residues. The chain's CDR3 is CASSPSGGVYNEQFF. In nucleotides, the CDR3 is TGTGCCAGTAGTCCCTCTGGGGGGGTATACAATGAGCAGTTCTTC.

The CDR3 DNA reads TGCAGCGCCCCTGGATCCGGGACAGGGGGGGCCGGGGAGCTGTTTTTT. It yields the protein CSAPGSGTGGAGELFF. The chain links TRBV29-1 to TRBJ2-2; 11 nucleotides agree with TRBD1. Germline V gives CDR1 SQVTM, CDR2 ANQGSEA. The CDR3 runs 16 residues. J lost 6 bases, V lost 7 bases, and 13 bases had no gene match.

For this clonotype: The junction departs from the called germline gene at one end, perhaps through a read error. The gene calls are TRBV12-3 or TRBV12-4 and TRBJ2-2; D call uncertain. This CDR3 region has 13 residues. The chain's CDR3 is CANSWAWTGELFF. The CDR3 nucleotides read TGTGCCAACAGTTGGGCGTGGACCGGGGAGCTGTTTTTT.

This chain joins TRBV2 and TRBJ2-5; possible D gene TRBD2, 5 bases. From germline, CDR1 is SNHLY and CDR2 FYNNEI. The CDR3 sequence is 15 residues long. V was clipped by 4 bases and J by 3 bases, with 15 bases between them. DNA for the CDR3: TGTGCCAGCAGTGTTACGCGGGCCCAAAAAGAGACCCAGTACTTC. This encodes CASSVTRAQKETQYF.

This clonotype was detected ten times or more. The rearrangement uses TRBV7-8 and TRBJ2-7; the match to TRBD1 covers 9 bases. The germline V gene has CDR1 SGHVS and CDR2 FQNEAQ. The CDR3 spans 15 residues. Trimming took 4 bases from V and 3 from J; bases not matched to a gene: 7. CDR3 nucleotides: TGTGCCAGCAGCTCTCCGGGACAGGGCAACTACGAGCAGTACTTC. Translated, it gives CASSSPGQGNYEQYF.

The chain joins TRBV19 to TRBJ1-5; D uncertain. Germline V CDR1 and CDR2: LNHDA, SQIVND (reference sequence). This CDR3 is built from 14 residues. The V and J ends lost 6 bases and 9 bases respectively, with 18 bases between them. Written as DNA, the CDR3 is TGTGCCAGTAGAGAAAATCGACGTTGGGGGCCCCAGCATTTT. Its protein product is CASRENRRWGPQHF.

This clonotype was counted a single time. The chain links TRBV4-1 to TRBJ2-5; weak D call: TRBD1 (6 bases). V was pared by 0 bases and J by 5 bases, with 19 bases between. Germline V lookup: CDR1 MGHRA, CDR2 YSYEKL. CDR3 length: 17 residues. The CDR3 bases are TGCGCCAGCAGCCAAGATAGTACACAGGGATGGGGTGAGACCCAGTACTTC. This translates into CASSQDSTQGWGETQYF.

This clonotype has ten or more counts. The chain combines TRBV28 with TRBJ2-7; D uncertain. The V gene's germline CDR1 is MDHEN and CDR2 SYDVKM. Trimming took off 7 bases at V and 3 bases at J, with 4 bases between the two ends. The CDR3 covers 10 residues. The CDR3 DNA follows: TGTGCCAGCACCCTCTACGAGCAGTACGTC. Protein: CASTLYEQYV.

V is TRBV27 and J is TRBJ1-3, with 7 nucleotides matching TRBD1. V lost 4 bases, J lost 0 bases, and 6 bases stayed unmatched. This CDR3 contains 16 residues. The germline V gene has CDR1 MNHEY and CDR2 SMNVEV (reference sequence). The CDR3 loop reads CASSSGQAYSGNTIYF. The CDR3 coding sequence is TGTGCCAGCAGTTCCGGACAGGCCTACTCTGGAAACACCATATATTTT.

The chain employs TRBV27 and TRBJ1-2; 11 nucleotides line up with TRBD1. The CDR3 sequence is 16 residues long. Looked up from germline, CDR1 is MNHEY and CDR2 is SMNVEV (reference sequence). Trimming took 7 bases from V and 7 from J; bases not matched to a gene: 14. CDR3 sequence reads: CASKLTGTGGLFGYTF. For the CDR3, the DNA is TGTGCCAGCAAACTAACCGGGACAGGGGGTTTGTTTGGCTACACCTTC.

V and J are TRBV6-6 and TRBJ1-6, with D possibly matching TRBD1 (5 bases). Germline assignment: CDR1 MNHNY and CDR2 SVGAGI (reference sequence). Trimming left V 7 bases short and J 9 bases short, with 19 bases between. This CDR3 region has 15 residues. The DNA of the CDR3 is TGTGCCAGCACTCCCTCGGGAGGGGAAGGTTCACCCCTCCACTTT. It translates to CASTPSGGEGSPLHF.

This clonotype has a count of ten or more. The V and J genes are TRBV7-8 and TRBJ2-3; TRBD1 or TRBD2 may be the D gene (5 bases each). The germline V gene encodes CDR1 SGHVS and CDR2 FQNEAQ. V was pared by 1 base and J by 2 bases, with 16 bases between. The CDR3 spans 17 residues. CDR3 bases: TGTGCCAGCAGCTTAGTCGGCAGGGAGTTCGTCACAGATACGCAGTATTTT. Residues: CASSLVGREFVTDTQYF.

The chain is built from TRBV28 and TRBJ1-4; no firm D call. V lost 5 bases and J 8 bases, leaving 9 bases between the germline ends. The CDR3 contains 12 residues. Germline CDR1 is MDHEN and CDR2 is SYDVKM. The CDR3 loop reads CASSMDDEKLFF. CDR3 nucleotides: TGTGCCAGCAGTATGGACGACGAAAAACTGTTTTTT.

J is TRBJ2-1 and V is TRBV4-2; TRBD2 matches at 12 bases. The germline V gene has CDR1 LGHNA and CDR2 YNFKEQ. The CDR3 consists of 18 residues. V dropped 0 bases and J dropped 6; count of bases not matched to a gene: 9. The CDR3 DNA follows: TGTGCCAGCAGCCAAGATCCTAGCGGGGGGGTTGCGGGCAATGAGCAGTTCTTC. It specifies CASSQDPSGGVAGNEQFF.

At least ten counts were recorded for this clonotype. The V and J genes are TRBV29-1 and TRBJ1-2, with D unresolved. The CDR3 is 14 amino acids. Trimming removed 0 bases from V and 4 bases from J, with 12 bases in between. CDR1 and CDR2 (germline): SQVTM, ANQGSEA. The CDR3 coding sequence is TGCAGCGTTGAAGATCCGAGAATAGCCTATGGCTACACCTTC. Its translation is CSVEDPRIAYGYTF.

This chain links TRBV4-3 with TRBJ2-1, with no clear D. Between the trimmed V and J ends, which lost 0 bases and 10 bases, there was a span of 25 bases. Germline assignment: CDR1 LGHNA and CDR2 YSLEER. This CDR3 spans 18 amino acids. CDR3 in amino acids: CASSQEARSRLPFGEQFF. The CDR3 region has the DNA TGCGCCAGCAGCCAAGAGGCTCGATCCAGATTGCCCTTCGGGGAGCAGTTCTTC.

This chain connects TRBV7-4 to TRBJ1-4; D remains ambiguous. The V gene lost 0 bases and the J gene lost 8 bases, with 7 bases spanning the gap. The CDR3 length is 13 residues. The germline CDR1 and CDR2 sequences are SGHVT and SQSDAQ. The CDR3 DNA sequence: TGTGCCAGCAGCTTAGCCGTGCTGGAAAAACTGTTTTTT. Translation gives CASSLAVLEKLFF.

This clonotype was observed a few times. The V gene is TRBV6-6, the J gene TRBJ2-3; D gene ambiguous. The germline CDR1 and CDR2 sequences are MNHNY and SVGAGI (reference sequence). The CDR3 sequence is 16 residues long. The germline V and J ends were trimmed by 6 bases and 4 bases, with 20 bases remaining between them. In DNA form, the CDR3 reads TGTGCCAGCAGCTGGCTCGGATCGACCCGGGCAGATACGCAGTATTTT. Residues: CASSWLGSTRADTQYF.

The chain carries TRBV14 and TRBJ2-7; D gene ambiguous. V dropped 0 bases and J dropped 2 bases, with 14 bases sitting between them. The germline V gene encodes CDR1 SGHDN and CDR2 FVKESK. The CDR3 runs to 16 residues. CDR3 coding DNA: TGTGCCAGCAGCCAAGACCTAACCCGCTCACCCTACGAGCAGTACTTC. Amino acid sequence: CASSQDLTRSPYEQYF.

This clonotype was observed many times. The chain has TRBV28 and TRBJ2-3; D is tentatively TRBD1 or TRBD2 (6 bases each). This CDR3 is 15 amino acids long. The V gene's germline CDR1 is MDHEN and CDR2 SYDVKM. Trimming stripped 8 bases from V and 3 bases from J, with 18 bases between. The CDR3 loop is CASQTGAVSTDTQYF. CDR3 sequence (DNA): TGTGCCAGCCAAACGGGGGCGGTTAGTACAGATACGCAGTATTTT.

This clonotype has a count of ten or more. This rearrangement joins TRBV7-2 to TRBJ2-7; 11 nucleotides agree with TRBD2. Germline CDR1 SGHTA, CDR2 FQGNSA. The CDR3 covers 17 residues. V was clipped by 1 base and J by 2 bases; unmatched bases: 7. This CDR3 reads CASSLEGLAGGPYEQYF. CDR3 sequence (DNA): TGTGCCAGCAGCTTAGAAGGTCTAGCGGGGGGCCCCTACGAGCAGTACTTC.

At least ten counts were recorded for this clonotype. The chain has TRBV25-1 and TRBJ1-1; unclear D gene. Germline loops: CDR1 MGHDK, CDR2 SYGVNS. This CDR3 is built from 15 residues. The V end lost 8 bases, the J end lost 1 base, and 17 bases lay between the germline ends. The CDR3 DNA sequence: TGTGCCAGCTCCCTGGAGGGCCGGGGGAACACTGAAGCTTTCTTT. It encodes CASSLEGRGNTEAFF.

This clonotype was counted between two and nine times. This sequence joins TRBV13 and TRBJ2-7; the match to TRBD1 covers 9 bases. The CDR3 extends over 14 amino acids. Losses at the gene ends were 5 bases for V and 6 bases for J; bases not matched to a gene: 8. The germline V gene has CDR1 PRHDT and CDR2 FYEKMQ (reference sequence). CDR3 nucleotides: TGTGCCAGCAGCCCGGACAGGGGTCTCGTCGAGCAGTACTTC. Protein product: CASSPDRGLVEQYF. Full variable domain (outside the CDR3, taken from reference TRBV13 and TRBJ2-7): AAGVIQSPRHLIKEKRETATLKCYPIPRHDTVYWYQQGPGQDPQFLISFYEKMQSDKGSIPDRFSAQQFSDYHSELNMSSLELGDSALYFCASSPDRGLVEQYFGPGTRLTVT.